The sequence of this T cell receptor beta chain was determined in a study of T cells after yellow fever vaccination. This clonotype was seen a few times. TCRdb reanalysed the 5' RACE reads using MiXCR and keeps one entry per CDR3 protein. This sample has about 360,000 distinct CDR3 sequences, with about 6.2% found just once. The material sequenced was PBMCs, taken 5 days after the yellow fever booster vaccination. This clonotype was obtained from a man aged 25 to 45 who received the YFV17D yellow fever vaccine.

In DNA form, the CDR3 reads TGTGCCAGTAGTCCCCTCCCCATGGGCAGCGGATCTCCTCGGCAGAATGAGCAGTTCTTC. This translates into CASSPLPMGSGSPRQNEQFF. This sequence joins TRBV19 and TRBJ2-1; TRBD2 is a possible D gene (5 bases). V shed 5 bases and J shed 7 bases, with 33 bases lying between them. CDR3 length equals 20 residues. Germline V lookup: CDR1 LNHDA, CDR2 SQIVND (reference sequence).